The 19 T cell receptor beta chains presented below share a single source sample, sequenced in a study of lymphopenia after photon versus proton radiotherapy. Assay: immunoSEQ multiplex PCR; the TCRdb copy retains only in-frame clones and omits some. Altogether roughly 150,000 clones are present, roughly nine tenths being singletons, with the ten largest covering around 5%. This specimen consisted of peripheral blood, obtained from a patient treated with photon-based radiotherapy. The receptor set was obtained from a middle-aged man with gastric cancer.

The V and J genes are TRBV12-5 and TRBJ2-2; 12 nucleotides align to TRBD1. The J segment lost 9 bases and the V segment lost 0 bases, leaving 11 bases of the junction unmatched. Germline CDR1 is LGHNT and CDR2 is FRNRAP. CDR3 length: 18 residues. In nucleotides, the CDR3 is TGTGCTAGTGGTTTGGTCCGGACGCCGGGACAGGGGGCCCGGGAGCTGTTTTTT. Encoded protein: CASGLVRTPGQGARELFF.

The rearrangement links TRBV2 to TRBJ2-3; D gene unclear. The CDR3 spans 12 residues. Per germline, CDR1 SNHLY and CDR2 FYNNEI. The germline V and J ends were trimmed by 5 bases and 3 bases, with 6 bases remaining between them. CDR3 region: CASSPFTDTQYF. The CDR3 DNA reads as TGTGCCAGCAGTCCATTTACAGATACGCAGTATTTT.

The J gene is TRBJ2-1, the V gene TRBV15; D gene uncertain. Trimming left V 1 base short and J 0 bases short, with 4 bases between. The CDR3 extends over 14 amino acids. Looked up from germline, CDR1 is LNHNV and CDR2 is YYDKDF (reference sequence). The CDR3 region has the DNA TGTGCCACCAGCAGAGCCGGCTCCTACAATGAGCAGTTCTTC. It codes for CATSRAGSYNEQFF.

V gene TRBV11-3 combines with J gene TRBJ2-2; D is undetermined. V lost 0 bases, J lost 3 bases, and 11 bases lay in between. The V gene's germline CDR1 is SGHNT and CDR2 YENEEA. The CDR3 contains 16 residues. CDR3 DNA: TGTGCCAGCAGCTTAGATTCGTCCAGTTACACCGGGGAGCTGTTTTTT. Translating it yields CASSLDSSSYTGELFF.

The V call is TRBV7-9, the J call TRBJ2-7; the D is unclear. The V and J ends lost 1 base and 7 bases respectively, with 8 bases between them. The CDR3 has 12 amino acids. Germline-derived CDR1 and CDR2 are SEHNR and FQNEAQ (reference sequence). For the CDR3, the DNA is TGTGCCAGCAGCTTAGTTTCTTTGGAGCAGTACTTC. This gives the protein CASSLVSLEQYF.

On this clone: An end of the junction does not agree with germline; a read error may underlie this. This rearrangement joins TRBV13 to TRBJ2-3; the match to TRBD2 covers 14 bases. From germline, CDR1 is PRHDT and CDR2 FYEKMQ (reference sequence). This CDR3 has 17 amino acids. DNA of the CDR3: TGTGCCAGCAGCCTAGGACTAGCGGGAGGTGACACAGATACGCAGTATTTT. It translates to CASSLGLAGGDTDTQYF.

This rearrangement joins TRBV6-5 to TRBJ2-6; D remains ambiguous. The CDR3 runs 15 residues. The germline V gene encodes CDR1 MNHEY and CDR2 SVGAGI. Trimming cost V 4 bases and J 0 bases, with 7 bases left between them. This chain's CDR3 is CASSSWASGANVLTF. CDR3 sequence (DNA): TGTGCCAGCAGTTCCTGGGCCTCTGGGGCCAACGTCCTGACTTTC.

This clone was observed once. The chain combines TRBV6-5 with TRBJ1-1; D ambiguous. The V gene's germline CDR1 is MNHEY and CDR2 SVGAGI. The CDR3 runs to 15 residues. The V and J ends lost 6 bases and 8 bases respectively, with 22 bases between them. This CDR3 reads CASSPIPTRSPEAFF. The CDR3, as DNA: TGTGCCAGCAGCCCGATACCTACAAGGAGCCCCGAAGCTTTCTTT.

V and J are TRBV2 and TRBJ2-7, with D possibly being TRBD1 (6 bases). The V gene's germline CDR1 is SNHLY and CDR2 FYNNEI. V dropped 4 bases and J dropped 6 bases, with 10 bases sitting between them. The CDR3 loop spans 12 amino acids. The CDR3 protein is CASSVWGLEQYF. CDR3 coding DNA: TGTGCCAGCAGTGTTTGGGGGCTCGAGCAGTACTTC.

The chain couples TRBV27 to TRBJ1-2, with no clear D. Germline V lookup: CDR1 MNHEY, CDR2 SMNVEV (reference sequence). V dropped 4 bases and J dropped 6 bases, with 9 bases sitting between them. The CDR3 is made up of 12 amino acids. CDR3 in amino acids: CASSSWPHGYTF. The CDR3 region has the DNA TGTGCCAGCAGTTCTTGGCCTCATGGCTACACCTTC.

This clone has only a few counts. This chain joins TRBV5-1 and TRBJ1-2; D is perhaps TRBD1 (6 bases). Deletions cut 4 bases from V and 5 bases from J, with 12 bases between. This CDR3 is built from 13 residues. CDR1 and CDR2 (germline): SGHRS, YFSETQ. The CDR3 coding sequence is TGCGCCAGCAGCCAGGGGACGGATTATGGCTACACCTTC. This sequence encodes CASSQGTDYGYTF.

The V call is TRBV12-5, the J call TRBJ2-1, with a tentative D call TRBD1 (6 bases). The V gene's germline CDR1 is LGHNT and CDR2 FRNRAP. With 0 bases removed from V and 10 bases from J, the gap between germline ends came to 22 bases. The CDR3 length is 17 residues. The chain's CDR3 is CASGLVLGTLRVGEQFF. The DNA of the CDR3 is TGTGCTAGTGGTTTGGTACTCGGGACACTAAGAGTAGGGGAGCAGTTCTTC.

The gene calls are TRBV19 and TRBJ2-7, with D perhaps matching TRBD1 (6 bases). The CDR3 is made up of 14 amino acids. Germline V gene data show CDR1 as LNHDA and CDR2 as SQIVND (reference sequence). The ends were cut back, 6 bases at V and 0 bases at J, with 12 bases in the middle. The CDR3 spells CASSRGRDSYEQYF. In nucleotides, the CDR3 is TGTGCCAGTAGCAGGGGACGGGACTCCTACGAGCAGTACTTC.

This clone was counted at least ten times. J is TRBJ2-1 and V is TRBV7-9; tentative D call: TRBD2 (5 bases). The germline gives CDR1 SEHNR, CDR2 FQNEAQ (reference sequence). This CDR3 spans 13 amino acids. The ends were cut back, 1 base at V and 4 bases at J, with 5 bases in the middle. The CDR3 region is CASSLERYNEQFF. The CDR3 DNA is TGTGCCAGCAGCTTAGAGCGGTACAATGAGCAGTTCTTC.

CDR3 protein: CASSMGLDGVTEAFF. In DNA, the CDR3 is TGTGCCAGTAGTATGGGCTTAGACGGAGTCACTGAAGCTTTCTTT. The J gene is TRBJ1-1, the V gene TRBV19; D not certain. V was clipped by 3 bases and J by 4 bases, with 15 bases between them. This CDR3 has 15 amino acids. Germline lookup yields CDR1 LNHDA and CDR2 SQIVND (reference sequence).

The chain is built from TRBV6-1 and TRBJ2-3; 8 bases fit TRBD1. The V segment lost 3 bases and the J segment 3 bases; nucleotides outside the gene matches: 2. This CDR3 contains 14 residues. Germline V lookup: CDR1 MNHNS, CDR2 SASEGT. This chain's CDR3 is CASSDRGLTDTQYF. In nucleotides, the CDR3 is TGTGCCAGCAGTGACAGGGGGCTAACAGATACGCAGTATTTT.

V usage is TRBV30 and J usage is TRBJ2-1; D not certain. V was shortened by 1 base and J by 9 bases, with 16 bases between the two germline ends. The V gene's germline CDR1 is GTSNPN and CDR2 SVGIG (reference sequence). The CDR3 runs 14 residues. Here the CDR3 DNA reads TGTGCCTGGAGTGGACTCCCGCGGATGGGTGAGCAGTTCTTC. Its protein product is CAWSGLPRMGEQFF.

CDR3 amino acids: CASMGTNTGELFF. In DNA, the CDR3 is TGTGCCAGCATGGGCACGAACACCGGGGAGCTGTTTTTT. The rearrangement uses TRBV28 and TRBJ2-2; no firm D call. Germline values: CDR1 MDHEN, CDR2 SYDVKM. V was shortened by 7 bases and J by 0 bases, with 6 bases between the two germline ends. The CDR3 runs to 13 residues.

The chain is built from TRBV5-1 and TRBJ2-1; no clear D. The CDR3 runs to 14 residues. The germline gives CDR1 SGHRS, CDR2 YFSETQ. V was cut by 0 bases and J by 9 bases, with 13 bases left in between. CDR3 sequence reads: CASSLERAGSEQFF. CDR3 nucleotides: TGCGCCAGCAGCTTGGAAAGGGCAGGTAGTGAGCAGTTCTTC. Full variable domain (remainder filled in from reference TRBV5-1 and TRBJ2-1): KAGVTQTPRYLIKTRGQQVTLSCSPISGHRSVSWYQQTPGQGLQFLFEYFSETQRNKGNFPGRFSGRQFSNSRSEMNVSTLELGDSALYLCASSLERAGSEQFFGPGTRLTVL.